What follows are 9 T cell receptor beta chains derived from one specimen sequenced in a study of blood T cell repertoires in COVID-19. TCRdb's copy holds only in-frame clones and misses some; the assay was immunoSEQ multiplex PCR. The sample consists of around 230,000 clones, around 85% of them appearing once. The sequenced sample was peripheral blood. Receptor source: a man aged 45-60 years with COVID-19, enrolled during active disease.

This chain's CDR3 is CASNNPGQGKEQYF. CDR3 coding DNA: TGTGCCAGCAACAATCCGGGACAGGGAAAAGAGCAGTACTTC. V and J are TRBV6-5 and TRBJ2-7, with TRBD1 matching 9 bases. Germline CDR1 MNHEY, CDR2 SVGAGI. The V gene end was trimmed by 7 bases and the J gene end by 7 bases; junction bases not matched to a gene: 11. The CDR3 is 14 residues long.

The chain carries TRBV21-1 and TRBJ2-2; the DNA was not compared with TRBD2, the D call given in the table. TRBV21-1 is described as a pseudogene. The CDR3 is 14 amino acids. The CDR3, as DNA: TGTGCCAGCACCCGGCGGAGGTACACCGGGGAGCTGTTTTTT. This translates into CASTRRRYTGELFF.

This clone was recorded once. At the DNA level, this CDR3 is encoded by other sequences in the same sample as well. The J gene is TRBJ1-5, the V gene TRBV30; D remains ambiguous. CDR1 GTSNPN and CDR2 SVGIG come from the germline V gene (reference sequence). The CDR3 is 13 amino acids. Trimming cost V 1 base and J 4 bases, with 8 bases left between them. The CDR3 nucleotides read TGTGCCTGGAGTGCCAGAGGGAATCAGCCCCAGCATTTT. It specifies CAWSARGNQPQHF. Full variable domain (missing parts from reference TRBV30 and TRBJ1-5): SQTIHQWPATLVQPVGSPLSLECTVEGTSNPNLYWYRQAAGRGLQLLFYSVGIGQISSEVPQNLSASRPQDRQFILSSKKLLLSDSGFYLCAWSARGNQPQHFGDGTRLSIL.

The V and J genes are TRBV7-9 and TRBJ2-2; the D gene is possibly TRBD2 (6 bases). V lost 1 base and J lost 6, with 15 bases in between. CDR1 is SEHNR and CDR2 is FQNEAQ in the germline V gene (reference sequence). The CDR3 extends over 16 amino acids. CDR3 amino acids: CASSLEALAAAGELFF. The DNA for the CDR3 is TGTGCCAGCAGCTTAGAAGCACTAGCAGCCGCCGGGGAGCTGTTTTTT.

This chain joins TRBV9 and TRBJ1-3, with 8 bases aligning to TRBD1. The CDR3 totals 17 residues. V shed 0 bases, J shed 0 bases, and the junction held 5 bases outside the gene matches. Germline V gene data show CDR1 as SGDLS and CDR2 as YYNGEE. The chain's CDR3 is CASSVGTGPLSGNTIYF. CDR3 sequence (DNA): TGTGCCAGCAGCGTAGGGACAGGGCCACTCTCTGGAAACACCATATATTTT. The entire variable domain, with the rest obtained from reference TRBV9 and TRBJ1-3, is as follows: DSGVTQTPKHLITATGQRVTLRCSPRSGDLSVYWYQQSLDQGLQFLIQYYNGEERAKGNILERFSAQQFPDLHSELNLSSLELGDSALYFCASSVGTGPLSGNTIYFGEGSWLTVV.

This clone was recorded once. The J gene is TRBJ2-5, the V gene TRBV3-1 (or the pseudogene TRBV3-2), with TRBD1 identical over 8 bases. The germline V gene has CDR1 LGHDT and CDR2 YNNKEL (reference sequence). After removal of 4 bases from V and 5 bases from J, the junction contained 12 bases not matched to a gene. The CDR3 runs 16 residues. This CDR3 reads CASSPSPGQGRETQYF. The CDR3 DNA reads as TGTGCCAGCAGCCCATCGCCCGGACAGGGCCGGGAGACCCAGTACTTC.

CDR3 amino acids: CASSGSDRAYEQYF. In nucleotides, the CDR3 is TGTGCCAGCAGTGGATCCGACCGGGCCTACGAGCAGTACTTC. The gene calls are TRBV2 and TRBJ2-7; no reliable D call. CDR3 length: 14 amino acids. V lost 4 bases, J lost 2 bases, and 12 bases lay in between. CDR1 is SNHLY and CDR2 is FYNNEI in the germline V gene. Variable domain in full (rest from reference TRBV2 and TRBJ2-7): EPEVTQTPSHQVTQMGQEVILRCVPISNHLYFYWYRQILGQKVEFLVSFYNNEISEKSEIFDDQFSVERPDGSNFTLKIRSTKLEDSAMYFCASSGSDRAYEQYFGPGTRLTVT.

The chain is built from TRBV19 and TRBJ2-7, with D maybe TRBD1 (6 bases). This CDR3 has 17 residues. V lost 6 bases to trimming and J lost 4 bases, with 25 bases between them. CDR1 and CDR2 (germline): LNHDA, SQIVND (reference sequence). CDR3 DNA: TGTGCCAGTAGCCCTAGCTTTTCGGGACAAAGACAATACGAGCAGTACTTC. Translating it yields CASSPSFSGQRQYEQYF.

The chain is built from TRBV9 and TRBJ2-5, with 12 bases fitting TRBD2. Trimming took 6 bases from V and 5 from J; bases not matched to a gene: 14. The CDR3 extends over 17 amino acids. Germline assignment: CDR1 SGDLS and CDR2 YYNGEE. CDR3 DNA: TGTGCCAGCACCCCGGACGGACTAGCGGGGAACTACGAGACCCAGTACTTC. It specifies CASTPDGLAGNYETQYF.